This T cell receptor beta chain comes out of a study of CXCR3-negative and CXCR3-positive naive CD8 T cells. Each CD8+ T cell subset was sorted in triplicate, over 250,000 cells each. Whole-study findings and limits: Relative to CXCR3-negative naive cells, CXCR3-positive naive cells had more hydrophobic TRB CDR3s. TCR strength was inferred from TRB CDR3 properties, while surface CD5 was comparable between naive subsets.

Note on this clonotype: Antigen unknown.

cDNA libraries for TRB were generated by 5' RACE incorporating UMI labels. One entry per CDR3 protein, without DNA, is what TCRdb gives after re-calling the 5' RACE reads. The ten most abundant clones cover 0.8% to 0.85% of a sample with about 86,000 distinct CDR3 sequences. Sequenced sample: naive CXCR3+ CD8+ T cells from blood. The subset denotes: CD45RO-CCR7+CD27+CD95- naive CD8+ T cells expressing CXCR3 (TNR3+). This clonotype was obtained from a human donor in good health. Some clones in this sample may be carry-over from other donors' samples.

The CDR3 here is CASSVGLAGYEQYF. The chain has TRBV9 and TRBJ2-7; absent DNA, TCRdb's TRBD2 call cannot be checked. The CDR3 contains 14 residues. Germline CDR1 SGDLS, CDR2 YYNGEE.